The 10 T cell receptor beta chains given below trace back to one sample, sequenced in a study of cytomegalovirus exposure and HLA in healthy donors. The PCR contained 60 Vbeta and 13 Jbeta primers. Repertoires were generated with immunoSEQ multiplex PCR, while TCRdb's copy carries only in-frame clones and drops some. The sample holds around 160,000 clones, roughly four fifths seen once. The sequenced sample was PBMCs. The source is a man aged 50-59 years in good health and CMV-seropositive.

The gene calls are TRBV4-2 and TRBJ2-3; TRBD2 matches 10 bases. Germline lookup yields CDR1 LGHNA and CDR2 YNFKEQ. V lost 1 base and J lost 4; bases outside the gene matches: 5. This CDR3 comprises 16 residues. In DNA, the CDR3 is TGTGCCAGCAGCCAAGTGTCCCTAGCGGGAGCAGATACGCAGTATTTT. Encoded protein: CASSQVSLAGADTQYF.

This chain links TRBV30 with TRBJ1-1; 7 bases match TRBD1. The germline gives CDR1 GTSNPN, CDR2 SVGIG (reference sequence). With 2 bases clipped from V and 4 bases from J, the junction kept 4 bases outside the gene matches. This CDR3 has 13 amino acids. The CDR3 protein is CAWSTGVVTEAFF. The CDR3 DNA follows: TGTGCCTGGAGTACAGGGGTGGTCACTGAAGCTTTCTTT.

The rearrangement joins TRBV6-5 to TRBJ1-5; D is possibly TRBD1 (6 bases). Germline CDR1 is MNHEY and CDR2 is SVGAGI. The V and J ends lost 5 bases and 7 bases respectively, with 18 bases between them. CDR3 size: 15 residues. The CDR3 DNA reads TGTGCCAGCAGTCCAAACTACGCAGGGGTCCAGCCCCAGCATTTT. It translates to CASSPNYAGVQPQHF.

CDR3 sequence (DNA): TGTGCCAGCAGCACCTGGACTAGCGGGAATACGCAGTATTTT. Residues: CASSTWTSGNTQYF. The genes are TRBV9 and TRBJ2-3; the match to TRBD2 covers 12 bases. This CDR3 region has 14 residues. Germline CDR1 is SGDLS and CDR2 is YYNGEE. V dropped 4 bases and J dropped 7; count of bases not matched to a gene: 4.

V and J are TRBV11-2 and TRBJ1-2; tentative D call: TRBD1 (6 bases). Trimming removed 2 bases at V and 7 bases at J, with 11 bases between. This CDR3 has 13 residues. CDR1 is SGHAT and CDR2 is FQNNGV in the germline V gene. The CDR3 is CASSLTGWSGYTF. CDR3 sequence (DNA): TGTGCCAGCAGCTTAACAGGGTGGTCTGGCTACACCTTC.

This clone was counted once. The rearrangement links TRBV10-3 to TRBJ1-1, with 8 bases identical to TRBD1. J lost 1 base, V lost 8 bases, and 3 bases had no gene match. Germline V lookup: CDR1 ENHRY, CDR2 SYGVKD. This CDR3 region has 13 residues. CDR3 protein: CAIGTGENTEAFF. DNA for the CDR3: TGTGCCATCGGGACAGGAGAGAACACTGAAGCTTTCTTT.

V is TRBV7-9 and J is TRBJ2-2; 7 nucleotides line up with TRBD2. Germline V CDR1 and CDR2: SEHNR, FQNEAQ (reference sequence). J gave up 3 bases and V 0 bases, and 1 base lay outside the gene matches. This CDR3 is 15 amino acids long. The CDR3 here is CASSLAGGYTGELFF. CDR3 DNA sequence: TGTGCCAGCAGCTTAGCGGGAGGGTACACCGGGGAGCTGTTTTTT.

The chain links TRBV2 to TRBJ2-5; perhaps TRBD1 as D (6 bases). The DNA end is more similar to TRBJ2-7, so the J call may be wrong. Per germline, CDR1 SNHLY and CDR2 FYNNEI. This CDR3 spans 12 amino acids. CDR3 loop: CASRDITYEQYF. In DNA form, the CDR3 reads TGTGCCAGCCGGGACATAACCTACGAGCAGTACTTC.

The V and J genes are TRBV5-1 and TRBJ1-1; 12 positions agree with TRBD1. CDR1 is SGHRS and CDR2 is YFSETQ in the germline V gene. The CDR3 contains 16 residues. V was pared by 3 bases and J by 5 bases, with 8 bases of the junction left unmatched. The CDR3 nucleotides read TGCGCCAGCAGCTGGGGACAGGGGGCGCTGAGGACTGAAGCTTTCTTT. Amino acid sequence: CASSWGQGALRTEAFF.

This clone was counted a few times. The gene calls are TRBV15 and TRBJ1-2; a possible D gene is TRBD1 (6 bases). The V gene's germline CDR1 is LNHNV and CDR2 YYDKDF (reference sequence). The CDR3 loop spans 15 amino acids. V was trimmed by 1 base and J by 4 bases, leaving 13 bases between them. The CDR3 protein is CATSRAQGIRYGYTF. The DNA of the CDR3 is TGTGCCACCAGCAGAGCCCAGGGGATCCGCTATGGCTACACCTTC.